This TCR beta chain was recorded in a study of shared clonotypes between healthy human individuals. On this clone: Antigen: not known. Different DNA sequences within this sample yield the same CDR3.

This table comes from immunoSEQ multiplex PCR, and its TCRdb copy is limited to in-frame clones, with some not included. This table has a few million clones, approximately 95% appearing once. Study findings and constraints: Memory subsets generally showed smaller estimated richness than naive subsets did. Donor scarcity curtailed the genetic and exposure-history diversity represented herein.

The CDR3 is made up of 13 amino acids. Trimming left V 3 bases short and J 1 base short, with 7 bases between. Germline CDR1 SGHRS, CDR2 YFSETQ. Specimen: naive CD4+ T cells from PBMCs. Regarding subset: CD45RA+ positively selected. This sequence originates from a man aged 18 to 30 in good health. Some clones in this sample may be carry-over from other donors' samples. V gene TRBV5-1 combines with J gene TRBJ2-5; D may correspond to TRBD1 or TRBD2 (5 bases each). The CDR3 region is CASSSGTQETQYF. The CDR3 DNA sequence: TGCGCCAGCAGCTCCGGGACCCAAGAGACCCAGTACTTC. The variable domain in full, with the rest retrieved from reference TRBV5-1 and TRBJ2-5, is KAGVTQTPRYLIKTRGQQVTLSCSPISGHRSVSWYQQTPGQGLQFLFEYFSETQRNKGNFPGRFSGRQFSNSRSEMNVSTLELGDSALYLCASSSGTQETQYFGPGTRLLVL.